The following is a TCR beta chain sequence with its context. The data were taken from a study of CD8 T cells in Susac syndrome. The germline V and J ends were trimmed by 5 bases and 13 bases, with 24 bases remaining between them. The CDR3 covers 15 residues. Random hexamers served to reverse transcribe roughly 0.5 to 1 ug RNA. TCRdb re-called the immunoSEQ multiplex PCR reads through MiXCR, storing one row per CDR3 protein. The table shows 150,000 to 200,000 distinct CDR3 sequences, with about 95% occurring only once. The sequence came from a human donor with multiple sclerosis. Sample: CD4+ T cells from PBMCs. The V and J genes are TRBV12-3 or TRBV12-4 and TRBJ2-1, with D tentatively TRBD1 (6 bases). The CDR3 spells CASSPNSLQVGAQFF. In DNA, the CDR3 is TGTGCCAGCAGTCCCAATTCACTACAGGTGGGGGCTCAGTTCTTC.